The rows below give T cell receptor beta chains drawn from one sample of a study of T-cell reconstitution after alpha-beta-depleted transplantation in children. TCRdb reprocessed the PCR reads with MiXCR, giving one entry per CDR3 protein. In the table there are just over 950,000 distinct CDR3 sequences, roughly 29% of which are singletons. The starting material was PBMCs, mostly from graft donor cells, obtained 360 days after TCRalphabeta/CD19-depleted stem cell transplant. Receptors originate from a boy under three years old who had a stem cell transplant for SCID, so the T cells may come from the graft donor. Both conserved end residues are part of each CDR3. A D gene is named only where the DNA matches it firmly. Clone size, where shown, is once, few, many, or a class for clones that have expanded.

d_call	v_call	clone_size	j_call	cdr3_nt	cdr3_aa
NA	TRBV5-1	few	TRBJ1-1	TGCGCCAGCAGCTTGGCCGGCGCTGGGATGAACACTGAAGCTTTCTTT	CASSLAGAGMNTEAFF
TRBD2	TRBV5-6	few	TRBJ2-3	TGTGCCAGCAGCTTGGGTCTAGCGGCCCTCGCCTCGGATACGCAGTATTTT	CASSLGLAALASDTQYF
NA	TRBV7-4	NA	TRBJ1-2	TGTGCCAGCAGCTTAAGTACAGGTAGTGGCTACACCTTC	CASSLSTGSGYTF
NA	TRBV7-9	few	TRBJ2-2	TGTGCCAGCAGCTTAGAGGTCAGGGACACCGGGGAGCTGTTTTTT	CASSLEVRDTGELFF
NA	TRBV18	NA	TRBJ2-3	TGTGCCAGCTCACAAACTAACCCCTCTCGCACAGATACGCAGTATTTT	CASSQTNPSRTDTQYF
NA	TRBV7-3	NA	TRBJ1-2	TGTGCCAGCTTAAACAGGGTGGCCTATGGCTACACCTTC	CASLNRVAYGYTF
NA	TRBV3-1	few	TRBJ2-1	TGTGCCAGCAGCCACCGCGGACGGGGGGCATCCTACAATGAGCAGTTCTTC	CASSHRGRGASYNEQFF
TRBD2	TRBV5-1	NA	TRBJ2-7	TGCGCCAGCAGCCCGAAATTCAGCGGGGGTCACCACGAGCAGTACTTC	CASSPKFSGGHHEQYF
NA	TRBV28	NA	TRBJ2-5	TGTGCCAGCAGTTTATCGGAAAGCCGGAAAGAGACCCAGTACTTC	CASSLSESRKETQYF
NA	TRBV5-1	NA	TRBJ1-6	TGCGCCAGCAGCTTGGACGGGGGTGGGTCACCCCTCCACTTT	CASSLDGGGSPLHF
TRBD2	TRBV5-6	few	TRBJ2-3	TGTGCCAGCAGCTGGGACTATTTTACAGATACGCAGTATTTT	CASSWDYFTDTQYF
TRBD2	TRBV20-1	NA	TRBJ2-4	TGCAGTGCTAGCCCAGTACTAGCGGGGGCAATCAAAAACATTCAGTACTTC	CSASPVLAGAIKNIQYF
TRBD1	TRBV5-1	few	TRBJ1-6	TGCGCCAGCAGCTATACAGGGGGGTCAAATTCACCCCTCCACTTT	CASSYTGGSNSPLHF
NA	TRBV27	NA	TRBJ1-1	TGTGCCAGCAGTCCCCGCCCGGGGGGGAACACTGAAGCTTTCTTT	CASSPRPGGNTEAFF
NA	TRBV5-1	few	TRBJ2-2	TGCGCCAGCAGCTGGACCGGCGACACCGGGGAGCTGTTTTTT	CASSWTGDTGELFF
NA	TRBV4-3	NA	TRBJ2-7	TGCGCCAGCAGCCAATATCCTTCCTACGAGCAGTACTTC	CASSQYPSYEQYF
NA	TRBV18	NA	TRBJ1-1	TGTGCCAGCTCACCTGGGGTGGGCACTGAAGCTTTCTTT	CASSPGVGTEAFF
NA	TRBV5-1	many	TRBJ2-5	TGCGCCAGCAGCTTGGGGCGAAGCGAGACCCAGTACTTC	CASSLGRSETQYF
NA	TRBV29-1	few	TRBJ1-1	TGCAGCGTTGACCCCGGCAGGAACACTGAAGCTTTCTTT	CSVDPGRNTEAFF
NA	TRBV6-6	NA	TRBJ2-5	TGTGCCAGCAGGCCAGGGACGGAGACCCAGTACTTC	CASRPGTETQYF
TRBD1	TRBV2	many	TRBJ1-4	TGTGCCAGCAGTGAGCCAGGGGGCGCGTTTAATGAAAAACTGTTTTTT	CASSEPGGAFNEKLFF
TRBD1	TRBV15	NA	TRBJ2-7	TGTGCCACCAGCCTCGGGACAGGGGCCTACGAGCAGTACTTC	CATSLGTGAYEQYF
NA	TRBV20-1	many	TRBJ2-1	TGCAGTGCTAGAGATCCGGGACAAAACTACAATGAGCAGTTCTTC	CSARDPGQNYNEQFF
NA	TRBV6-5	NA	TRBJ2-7	TGTGCCAGCAGTTACGGGGGATACCCCTACGAGCAGTACTTC	CASSYGGYPYEQYF
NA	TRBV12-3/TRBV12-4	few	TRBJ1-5	TGTGCCAGCAGTCCCGAGTGGGGTCCCCAGCATTTT	CASSPEWGPQHF
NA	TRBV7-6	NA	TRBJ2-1	TGTGCCAGCAGCTTCGAATCGAGCTCCTACAATGAGCAGTTCTTC	CASSFESSSYNEQFF
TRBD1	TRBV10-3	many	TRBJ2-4	TGTGCCATCTCGCAGGGGGCTCTGAACATTCAGTACTTC	CAISQGALNIQYF
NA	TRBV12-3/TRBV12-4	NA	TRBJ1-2	TGTGCCAGCAGTCTAGGCGCGGGACAACATGGCTACACCTTC	CASSLGAGQHGYTF
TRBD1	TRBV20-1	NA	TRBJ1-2	TGCAGTGCTAGGGATCGAAGGGGGCCGGGCTATGGCTACACCTTC	CSARDRRGPGYGYTF
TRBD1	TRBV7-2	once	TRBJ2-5	TGTGCCAGCAGCCCCCAGGGGGCTTTGAATATGGAGACCCAGTACTTC	CASSPQGALNMETQYF
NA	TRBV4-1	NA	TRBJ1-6	TGCGCCAGCAGCCAACCGGGTTCACCCCTCCACTTT	CASSQPGSPLHF
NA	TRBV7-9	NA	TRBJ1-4	TGTGCCAGCAGCACCCTGACAGGCACAACTAATGAAAAACTGTTTTTT	CASSTLTGTTNEKLFF
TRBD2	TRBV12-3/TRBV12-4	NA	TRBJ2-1	TGTGCCAGCAGTGGGACTAGCGGGGTCAATGAGCAGTTCTTC	CASSGTSGVNEQFF
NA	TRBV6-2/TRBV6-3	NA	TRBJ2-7	TGTGCCAGCACCAGGAACAGGGACCACGAGCAGTACTTC	CASTRNRDHEQYF
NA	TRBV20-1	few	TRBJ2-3	TGCAGTTCCTTAGTGGATGGGGTCCCTTTCACAGATACGCAGTATTTT	CSSLVDGVPFTDTQYF
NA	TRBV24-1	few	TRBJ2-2	TGTGCCACCTCCCCTGGCTGGGCCCCGGGGACCGGGGAGCTGTTTTTT	CATSPGWAPGTGELFF
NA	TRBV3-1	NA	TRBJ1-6	TGTGCCAGCAGCACCAGGGGAAGATCACCCCTCCACTTT	CASSTRGRSPLHF
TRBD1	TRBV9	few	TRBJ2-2	TGTGCCAGCAGCGACAAGACAGGGTGGGGCACCGGGGAGCTGTTTTTT	CASSDKTGWGTGELFF
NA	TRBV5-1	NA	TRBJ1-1	TGCGCCAGCAGCTTCAGGGAAATGAACACTGAAGCTTTCTTT	CASSFREMNTEAFF
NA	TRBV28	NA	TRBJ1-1	TGTGCCAGCAGTTTAGGATTTGAAGCTTTCTTT	CASSLGFEAFF
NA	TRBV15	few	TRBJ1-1	TGTGCCACCAGCGCTTTGGCGGCGAACACTGAAGCTTTCTTT	CATSALAANTEAFF
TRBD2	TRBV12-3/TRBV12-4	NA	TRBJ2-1	TGTGCCAGCAGTTTAGTCGACAGGCGGGAGGTCTCCTACAATGAGCAGTTCTTC	CASSLVDRREVSYNEQFF
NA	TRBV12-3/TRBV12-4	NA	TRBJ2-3	TGTGCCAGCAGTCCAAACCCTATGGATACGCAGTATTTT	CASSPNPMDTQYF
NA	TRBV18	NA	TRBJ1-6	TGTGCCAGCTCACCGCACGGGCAGGGAATTTCACCCCTCCACTTT	CASSPHGQGISPLHF
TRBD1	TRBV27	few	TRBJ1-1	TGTGCCAGCAAGAAGCACCTAGACAGGGGTGAACAGAACACTGAAGCTTTCTTT	CASKKHLDRGEQNTEAFF
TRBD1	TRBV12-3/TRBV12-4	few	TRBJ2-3	TGTGCCAGCAGCCTACAGGGGCCTCCTAGCACAGATACGCAGTATTTT	CASSLQGPPSTDTQYF
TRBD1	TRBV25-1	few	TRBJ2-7	TGTGCCAGCAGTGATTACGCTACTGACAGGGAAGGGATGAGCCAGTACTTC	CASSDYATDREGMSQYF
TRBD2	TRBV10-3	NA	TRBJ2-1	TGTGCCATCAGTGAGTCTTCACTAGCGGGACCGTACAATGAGCAGTTCTTC	CAISESSLAGPYNEQFF